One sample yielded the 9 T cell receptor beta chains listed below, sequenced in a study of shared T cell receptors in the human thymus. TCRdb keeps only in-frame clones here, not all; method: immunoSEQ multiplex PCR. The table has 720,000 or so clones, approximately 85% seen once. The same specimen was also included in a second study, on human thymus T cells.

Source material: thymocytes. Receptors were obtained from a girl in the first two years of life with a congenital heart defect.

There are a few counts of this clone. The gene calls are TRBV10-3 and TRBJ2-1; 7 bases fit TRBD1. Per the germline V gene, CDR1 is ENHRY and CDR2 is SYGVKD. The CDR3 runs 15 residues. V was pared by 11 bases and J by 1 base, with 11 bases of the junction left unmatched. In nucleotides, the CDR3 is TGTGCCGCCAAACCGAGGGACAGTTCCTACAATGAGCAGTTCTTC. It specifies CAAKPRDSSYNEQFF.

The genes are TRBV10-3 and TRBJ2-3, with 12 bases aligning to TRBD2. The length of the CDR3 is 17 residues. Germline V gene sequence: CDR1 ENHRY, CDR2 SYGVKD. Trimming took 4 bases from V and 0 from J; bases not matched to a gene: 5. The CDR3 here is CAISVWGTSGSTDTQYF. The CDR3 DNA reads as TGTGCCATCAGTGTTTGGGGGACTAGCGGGAGCACAGATACGCAGTATTTT.

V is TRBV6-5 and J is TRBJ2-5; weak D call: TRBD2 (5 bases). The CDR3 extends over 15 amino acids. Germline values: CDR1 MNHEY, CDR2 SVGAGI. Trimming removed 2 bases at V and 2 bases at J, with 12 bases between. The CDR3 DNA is TGTGCCAGCAGTTACGTGCGCGGGTGGCAAGAGACCCAGTACTTC. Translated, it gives CASSYVRGWQETQYF.

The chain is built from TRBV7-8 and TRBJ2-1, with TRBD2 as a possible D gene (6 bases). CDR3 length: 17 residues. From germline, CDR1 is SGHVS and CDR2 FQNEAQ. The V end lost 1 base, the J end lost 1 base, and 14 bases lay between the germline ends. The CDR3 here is CASSLVFCGASYNEQFF. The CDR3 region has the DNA TGTGCCAGCAGCTTAGTGTTCTGCGGGGCATCCTACAATGAGCAGTTCTTC.

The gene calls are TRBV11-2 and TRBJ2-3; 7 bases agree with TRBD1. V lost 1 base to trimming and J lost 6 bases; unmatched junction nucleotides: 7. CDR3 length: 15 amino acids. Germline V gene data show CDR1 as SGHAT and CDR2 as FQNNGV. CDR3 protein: CASSLAWQGVDTQYF. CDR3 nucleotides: TGTGCCAGCAGCTTAGCGTGGCAGGGGGTGGATACGCAGTATTTT. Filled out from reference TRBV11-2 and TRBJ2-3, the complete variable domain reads EAGVAQSPRYKIIEKRQSVAFWCNPISGHATLYWYQQILGQGPKLLIQFQNNGVVDDSQLPKDRFSAERLKGVDSTLKIQPAKLEDSAVYLCASSLAWQGVDTQYFGPGTRLTVL.

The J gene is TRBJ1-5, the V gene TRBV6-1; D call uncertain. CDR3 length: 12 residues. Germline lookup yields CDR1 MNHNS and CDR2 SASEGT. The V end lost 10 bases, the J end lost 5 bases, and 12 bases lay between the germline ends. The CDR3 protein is CATNAGYQPQHF. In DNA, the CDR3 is TGTGCCACAAACGCGGGGTATCAGCCCCAGCATTTT.

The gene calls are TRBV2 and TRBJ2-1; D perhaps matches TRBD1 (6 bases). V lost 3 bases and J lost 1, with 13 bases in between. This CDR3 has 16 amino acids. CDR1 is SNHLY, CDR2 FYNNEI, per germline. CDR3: CASSEVQGMSYNEQFF. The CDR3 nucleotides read TGTGCCAGCAGTGAGGTACAGGGAATGTCCTACAATGAGCAGTTCTTC.

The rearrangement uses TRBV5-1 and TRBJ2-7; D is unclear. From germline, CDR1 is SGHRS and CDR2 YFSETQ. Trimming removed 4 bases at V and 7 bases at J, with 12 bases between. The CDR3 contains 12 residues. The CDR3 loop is CASSSGLPEQYF. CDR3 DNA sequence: TGCGCCAGCAGCAGTGGCCTTCCAGAGCAGTACTTC.

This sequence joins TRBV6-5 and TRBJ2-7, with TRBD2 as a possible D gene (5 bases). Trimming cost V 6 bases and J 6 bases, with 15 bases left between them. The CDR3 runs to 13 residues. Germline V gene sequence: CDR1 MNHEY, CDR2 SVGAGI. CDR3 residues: CASSSEGGCEQYF. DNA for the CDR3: TGTGCCAGCAGCTCCGAGGGTGGTTGCGAGCAGTACTTC.